This TCR beta chain was sequenced for a study of shared clonotypes between healthy human individuals. Looked up from germline, CDR1 is MNHEY and CDR2 is SVGAGI. The germline V and J ends were trimmed by 2 bases and 0 bases, with 10 bases remaining between them. The CDR3 extends over 15 amino acids. The method was immunoSEQ multiplex PCR; TCRdb's version includes in-frame clones alone and lacks a portion of them. The sample includes approximately 2,000,000 clones, around 92% of them seen just once. Sequencing was done on a sample of naive CD4+ T cells from PBMCs. The subset is: CD45RA+ positively selected. This TCR was recovered from a man aged 18-30 years in good health. Some clones in this sample may be carry-over from other donors' samples. This chain uses TRBV6-5 with TRBJ1-1, with a weak D call TRBD1 (6 bases). CDR3 amino acids: CASSYNGQLNTEAFF. The CDR3 region has the DNA TGTGCCAGCAGTTACAATGGACAGCTGAACACTGAAGCTTTCTTT.